Shown below are 14 T cell receptor beta chains from a single sample sequenced in a study of blood T cell repertoires in COVID-19. Only in-frame clones appear in the TCRdb table, and some are missing; sequencing was by immunoSEQ multiplex PCR. Among around 200,000 clones listed, approximately 89% were seen once. The sequenced material came from PBMCs or T cells enriched from blood (not recorded which). The receptors were gathered from a woman under 30 who had recovered from COVID-19.

The genes are TRBV7-6 and TRBJ2-7, with a possible D match to TRBD1 (5 bases). Between the trimmed V and J ends, which lost 1 base and 3 bases, there was a span of 19 bases. From germline, CDR1 is SGHVS and CDR2 FNYEAQ. The CDR3 is 17 residues long. Here the CDR3 reads CASSLGVSGATLYEQYF. The DNA of the CDR3 is TGTGCCAGCAGCTTAGGCGTGAGTGGGGCTACCCTCTACGAGCAGTACTTC.

The genes are TRBV27 and TRBJ2-7; 12 bases are a match to TRBD2. The CDR3 is 15 residues long. Germline assignment: CDR1 MNHEY and CDR2 SMNVEV (reference sequence). V lost 5 bases and J lost 6; bases outside the gene matches: 8. DNA for the CDR3: TGTGCCAGCAGTCCCCTAGCGGGAGGGCCTGTCGAGCAGTACTTC. Translating it yields CASSPLAGGPVEQYF.

The J gene is TRBJ1-2, the V gene TRBV7-6; D is ambiguous. The CDR3 is 21 amino acids. V was cut by 4 bases and J by 8 bases, with 38 bases left in between. Germline V gene data show CDR1 as SGHVS and CDR2 as FNYEAQ. DNA for the CDR3: TGTGCCAGCAGCTCCTACCTAACCACACTCCGGGATCAAACCGACCTAGGAGGCTACACCTTC. Protein: CASSSYLTTLRDQTDLGGYTF.

The chain has TRBV6-2 or TRBV6-3 and TRBJ2-1; 7 bases match TRBD2. The CDR3 sequence is 11 residues long. Germline assignment: CDR1 MNHEY and CDR2 SVGEGT. V was clipped by 6 bases and J by 9 bases; unmatched bases: 2. The DNA for the CDR3 is TGTGCCAGCAGCTCTAGCGGTGAGCAGTTCTTC. Translating it yields CASSSSGEQFF.

This clone was seen only once. The chain employs TRBV29-1 and TRBJ2-1; TRBD2 might be the D (7 bases). V lost 5 bases to trimming and J lost 8 bases, with 13 bases between them. The CDR3 runs 12 residues. Germline V gene lookup returns CDR1 SQVTM and CDR2 ANQGSEA. The CDR3 is CSVRPGGHEQFF. In nucleotides, the CDR3 is TGCAGCGTTCGCCCCGGGGGGCATGAGCAGTTCTTC.

The chain couples TRBV13 to TRBJ2-5; 10 nucleotides match TRBD2. Trimming removed 5 bases from V and 3 bases from J; junction bases left unmatched: 6. CDR1 and CDR2 from the germline V gene are PRHDT and FYEKMQ (reference sequence). The CDR3 covers 15 residues. The CDR3: CASSLAGTSEETQYF. The DNA of the CDR3 is TGTGCCAGCAGCCTCGCCGGGACTAGCGAAGAGACCCAGTACTTC.

The CDR3 DNA sequence: TGCAGTCCGGGGGGCTACACCTTC. Its protein product is CSPGGYTF. The chain employs TRBV20-1 and TRBJ1-2; D not resolved. Per the germline V gene, CDR1 is DFQATT and CDR2 is SNEGSKA (reference sequence). The CDR3 is made up of 8 amino acids. V was cut by 8 bases and J by 8 bases, with 6 bases left in between.

The chain couples TRBV9 to TRBJ2-7; 8 bases are a match to TRBD1. Germline lookup yields CDR1 SGDLS and CDR2 YYNGEE. V shed 3 bases, J shed 5 bases, and the junction held 13 bases outside the gene matches. CDR3 length equals 16 residues. The CDR3 DNA follows: TGTGCCAGCAGCGGCGTCGGCCCAGGGGGCCTTCACGAGCAGTACTTC. Translating gives CASSGVGPGGLHEQYF.

The V gene is TRBV30, the J gene TRBJ1-2; D is unclear. CDR1 is GTSNPN and CDR2 is SVGIG in the germline V gene (reference sequence). V was clipped by 5 bases and J by 7 bases, with 11 bases between them. The CDR3 loop spans 11 amino acids. The CDR3 DNA reads as TGTGCCTGGGCCACCACGGGTGGCTACACCTTC. Translation gives CAWATTGGYTF.

The chain employs TRBV30 and TRBJ2-5; 12 nucleotides line up with TRBD2. With 5 bases clipped from V and 7 bases from J, the junction kept 11 bases outside the gene matches. The CDR3 runs to 15 residues. Germline lookup yields CDR1 GTSNPN and CDR2 SVGIG (reference sequence). The chain's CDR3 is CAWSTSGGLVGTQYF. CDR3 DNA sequence: TGTGCCTGGTCTACTAGCGGGGGGTTGGTTGGGACCCAGTACTTC.

This clone was observed once. This chain uses TRBV28 with TRBJ2-5, with TRBD2 matching 7 bases. The CDR3 is 15 residues long. Trimming at V came to 7 bases and at J to 2 bases, leaving 10 bases not matched to a gene. Looked up from germline, CDR1 is MDHEN and CDR2 is SYDVKM. The CDR3 DNA sequence: TGTGCCAGCAAGGCGCAATGGACTAGGCAAGAGACCCAGTACTTC. This translates into CASKAQWTRQETQYF.

The table lists this clone with a count of one. J is TRBJ2-1 and V is TRBV18, with TRBD2 matching 7 bases. The trim removed 2 bases at V and 3 bases at J, leaving 1 base unmatched. CDR1 and CDR2 (germline): KGHSH, LQKENI. The CDR3 consists of 14 residues. For the CDR3, the DNA is TGTGCCAGCTCACCAGGCGGGAGCTACAATGAGCAGTTCTTC. Translation gives CASSPGGSYNEQFF.

This chain uses TRBV9 with TRBJ2-1, with TRBD1 matching 7 bases. Germline CDR1 is SGDLS and CDR2 is YYNGEE. V gave up 4 bases and J gave up 1 base; unmatched junction bases: 2. The CDR3 has 14 residues. CDR3 sequence: CASSPGQSYNEQFF. The CDR3 DNA is TGTGCCAGCAGCCCGGGACAGTCCTACAATGAGCAGTTCTTC.

The chain is built from TRBV5-1 and TRBJ2-7, with TRBD1 matching over 7 bases. V lost 3 bases to trimming and J lost 4 bases; unmatched junction nucleotides: 4. The CDR3 extends over 13 amino acids. Germline V CDR1 and CDR2: SGHRS, YFSETQ. CDR3 protein: CASSWEQGYEQYF. The CDR3 nucleotides are TGCGCCAGCAGCTGGGAACAGGGGTACGAGCAGTACTTC. The entire variable domain, with the rest obtained from reference TRBV5-1 and TRBJ2-7, is as follows: KAGVTQTPRYLIKTRGQQVTLSCSPISGHRSVSWYQQTPGQGLQFLFEYFSETQRNKGNFPGRFSGRQFSNSRSEMNVSTLELGDSALYLCASSWEQGYEQYFGPGTRLTVT.